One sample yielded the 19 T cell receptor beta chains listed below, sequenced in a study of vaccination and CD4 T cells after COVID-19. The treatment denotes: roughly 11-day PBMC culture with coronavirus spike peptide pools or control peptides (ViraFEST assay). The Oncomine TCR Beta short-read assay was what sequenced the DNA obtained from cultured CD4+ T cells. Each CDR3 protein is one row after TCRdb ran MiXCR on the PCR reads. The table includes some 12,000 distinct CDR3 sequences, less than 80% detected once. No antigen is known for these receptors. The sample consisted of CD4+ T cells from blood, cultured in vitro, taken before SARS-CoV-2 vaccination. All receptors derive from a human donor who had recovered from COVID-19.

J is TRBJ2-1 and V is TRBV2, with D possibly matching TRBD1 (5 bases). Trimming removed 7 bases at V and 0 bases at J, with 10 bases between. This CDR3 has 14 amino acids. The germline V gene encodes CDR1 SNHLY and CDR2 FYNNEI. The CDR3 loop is CASIFRDSYNEQFF. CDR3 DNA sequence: TGTGCCAGCATCTTCAGGGACTCCTACAATGAGCAGTTCTTC.

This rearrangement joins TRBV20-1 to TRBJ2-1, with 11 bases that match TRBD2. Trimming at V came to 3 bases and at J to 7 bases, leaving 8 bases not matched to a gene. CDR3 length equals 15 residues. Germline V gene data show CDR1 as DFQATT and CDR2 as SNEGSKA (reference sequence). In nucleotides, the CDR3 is TGCAGTGCTAGTTCTAGCGGGAGGTTGGTGAATGAGCAGTTCTTC. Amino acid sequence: CSASSSGRLVNEQFF.

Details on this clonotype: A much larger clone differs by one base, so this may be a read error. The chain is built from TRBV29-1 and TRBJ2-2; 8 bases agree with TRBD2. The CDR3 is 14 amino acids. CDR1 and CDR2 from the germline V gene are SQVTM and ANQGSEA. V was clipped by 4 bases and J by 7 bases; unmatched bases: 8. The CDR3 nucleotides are TGCAGCGTTGGGACTAGCACGTGGATCGGGGAGCTGTTTTTT. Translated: CSVGTSTWIGELFF.

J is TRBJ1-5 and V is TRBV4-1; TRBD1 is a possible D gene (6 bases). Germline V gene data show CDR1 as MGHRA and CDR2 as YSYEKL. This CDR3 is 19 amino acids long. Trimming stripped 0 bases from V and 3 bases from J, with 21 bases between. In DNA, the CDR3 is TGCGCCAGCAGCCAAGATTTATCCCCGACAGGAGGATACAATCAGCCCCAGCATTTT. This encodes CASSQDLSPTGGYNQPQHF.

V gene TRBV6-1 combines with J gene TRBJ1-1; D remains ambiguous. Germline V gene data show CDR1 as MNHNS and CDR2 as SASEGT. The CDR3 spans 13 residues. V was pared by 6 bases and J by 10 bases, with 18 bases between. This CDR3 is CASRRHPLFGAFF. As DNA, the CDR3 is TGTGCCAGCAGAAGACATCCCCTTTTTGGAGCTTTCTTT.

The DNA of the CDR3 is TGTGCCAGCATAAGACCTGGGGACTATGGCTACACCTTC. This translates into CASIRPGDYGYTF. This sequence joins TRBV6-1 and TRBJ1-2; D remains unclear. V lost 7 bases to trimming and J lost 3 bases, with 12 bases between them. The CDR3 consists of 13 residues. The germline gives CDR1 MNHNS, CDR2 SASEGT.

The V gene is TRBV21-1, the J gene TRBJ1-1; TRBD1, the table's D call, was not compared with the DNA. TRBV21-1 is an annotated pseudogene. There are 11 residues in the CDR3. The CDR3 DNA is TGTGCCAGCAGCAAAGACAGGGGAGCTTTCTTT. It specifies CASSKDRGAFF.

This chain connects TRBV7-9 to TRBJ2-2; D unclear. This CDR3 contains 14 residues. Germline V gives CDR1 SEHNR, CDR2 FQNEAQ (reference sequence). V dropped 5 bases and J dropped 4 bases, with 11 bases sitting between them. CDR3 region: CASSMLGITGELFF. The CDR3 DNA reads TGTGCCAGCAGCATGCTTGGAATCACCGGGGAGCTGTTTTTT.

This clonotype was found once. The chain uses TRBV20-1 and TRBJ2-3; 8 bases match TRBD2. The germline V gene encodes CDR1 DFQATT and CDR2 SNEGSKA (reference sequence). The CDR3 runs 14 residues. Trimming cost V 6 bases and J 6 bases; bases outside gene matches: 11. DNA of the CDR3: TGCAGTGCGGAAAGGAGCGGGAGTGCTGATACGCAGTATTTT. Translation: CSAERSGSADTQYF.

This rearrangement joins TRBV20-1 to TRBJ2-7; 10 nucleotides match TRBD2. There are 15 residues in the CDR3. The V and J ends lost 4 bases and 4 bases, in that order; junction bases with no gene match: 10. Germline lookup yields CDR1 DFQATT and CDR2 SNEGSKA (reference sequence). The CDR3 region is CSANHRSSGSYEQYF. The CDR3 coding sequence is TGCAGTGCTAACCACCGATCTAGCGGGAGTTACGAGCAGTACTTC.

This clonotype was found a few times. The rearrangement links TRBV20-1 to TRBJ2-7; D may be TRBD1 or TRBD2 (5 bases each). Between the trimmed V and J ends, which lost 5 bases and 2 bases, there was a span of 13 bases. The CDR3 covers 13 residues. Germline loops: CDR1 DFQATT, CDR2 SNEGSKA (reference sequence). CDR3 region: CSAPGTQTYEQYF. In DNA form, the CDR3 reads TGCAGTGCTCCCGGGACCCAAACCTACGAGCAGTACTTC.

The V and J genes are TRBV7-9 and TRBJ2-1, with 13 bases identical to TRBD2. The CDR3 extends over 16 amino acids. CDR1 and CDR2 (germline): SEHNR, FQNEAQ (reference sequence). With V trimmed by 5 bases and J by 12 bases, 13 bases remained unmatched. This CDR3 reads CASSGRWTSGSKRQFF. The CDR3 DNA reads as TGTGCCAGCAGCGGACGGTGGACTAGCGGGAGCAAGAGGCAGTTCTTC.

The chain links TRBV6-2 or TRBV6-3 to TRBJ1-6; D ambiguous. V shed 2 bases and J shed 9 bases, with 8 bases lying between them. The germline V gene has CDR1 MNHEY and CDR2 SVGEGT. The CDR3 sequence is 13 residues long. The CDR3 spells CASSYLGGSPLHF. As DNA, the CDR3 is TGTGCCAGCAGTTACCTGGGAGGTTCACCCCTCCACTTT.

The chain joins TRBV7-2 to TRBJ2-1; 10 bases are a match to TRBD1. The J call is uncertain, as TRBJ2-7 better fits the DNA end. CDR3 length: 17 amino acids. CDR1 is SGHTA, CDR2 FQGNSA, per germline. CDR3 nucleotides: TGTGCCAGCAGCTTAGGATGGGACAGGGGTTTTCGAGTCGAGCAGTACTTC. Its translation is CASSLGWDRGFRVEQYF.

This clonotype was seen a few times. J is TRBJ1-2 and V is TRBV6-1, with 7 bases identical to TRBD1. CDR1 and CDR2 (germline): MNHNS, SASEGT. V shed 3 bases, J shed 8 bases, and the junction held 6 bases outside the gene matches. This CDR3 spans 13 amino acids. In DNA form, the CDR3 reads TGTGCCAGCAGTGAGGGACAGTTCCCAGGCTACACCTTC. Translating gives CASSEGQFPGYTF.

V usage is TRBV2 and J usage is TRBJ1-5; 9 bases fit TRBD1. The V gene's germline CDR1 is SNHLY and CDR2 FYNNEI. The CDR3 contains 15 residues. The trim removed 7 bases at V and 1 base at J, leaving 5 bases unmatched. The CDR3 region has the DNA TGTGCCAGCAAAGCTGGGACAGGGAGCAATCAGCCCCAGCATTTT. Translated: CASKAGTGSNQPQHF.

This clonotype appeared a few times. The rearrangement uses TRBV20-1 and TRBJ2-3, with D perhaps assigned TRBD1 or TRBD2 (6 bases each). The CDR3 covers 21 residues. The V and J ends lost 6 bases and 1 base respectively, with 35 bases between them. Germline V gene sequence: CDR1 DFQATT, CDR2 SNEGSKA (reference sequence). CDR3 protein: CSAKLVSGAVLRGARTDTQYF. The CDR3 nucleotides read TGCAGTGCCAAACTGGTTTCGGGGGCGGTCCTCCGTGGGGCCCGCACAGATACGCAGTATTTT.

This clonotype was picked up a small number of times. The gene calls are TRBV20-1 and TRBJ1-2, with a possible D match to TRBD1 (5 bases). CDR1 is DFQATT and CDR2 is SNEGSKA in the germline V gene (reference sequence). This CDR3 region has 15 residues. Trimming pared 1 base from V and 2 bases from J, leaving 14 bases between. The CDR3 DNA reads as TGCAGTGCTAGAGGCAACGGGGCAGGGAACTATGGCTACACCTTC. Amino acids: CSARGNGAGNYGYTF.

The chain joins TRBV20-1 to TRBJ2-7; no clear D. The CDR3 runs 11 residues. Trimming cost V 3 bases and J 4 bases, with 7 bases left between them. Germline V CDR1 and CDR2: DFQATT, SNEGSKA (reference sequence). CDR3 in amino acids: CSASLRYEQYF. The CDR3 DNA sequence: TGCAGTGCTAGCTTAAGGTACGAGCAGTACTTC.